Sequencing of this T cell receptor (beta chain) was carried out in a study of T cells in women clearing cervical HPV infection. Background on the study: Blood came at first lesion visit for cases, post-clearance for controls.

The method was immunoSEQ multiplex PCR; TCRdb's version includes in-frame clones alone and lacks a portion of them. In total, the table holds approximately 39,000 clones. As concerns this clone: Read sequence stops 3 residues before the CDR3 end, and the germline J gene provides the missing end.

CDR1 is SGHNT and CDR2 is YYREEE in the germline V gene (reference sequence). The CDR3 is 14 residues long. The germline V and J ends were trimmed by 4 bases and 2 bases, with 12 bases remaining between them. This chain uses TRBV5-4 with TRBJ2-5, with D possibly TRBD1 on 6 matching bases. The clonotype was recovered from a woman between 18 and 70 years old with a cervical HPV16 infection that either progressed to CIN3+ or cleared (not recorded which). The sequenced sample consisted of blood buffy coat. CDR3 DNA (partial): TGTGCCAGCAGCCTACGACAGGATCAAGAGACC. This sequence encodes CASSLRQDQET. In full, the CDR3 is CASSLRQDQETQYF.